These T cell receptor beta chains were read from a single sample in a study of early T cells in non-severe SARS-CoV-2 infection. TCRdb redid the calling of the 5' RACE reads with MiXCR, one entry per CDR3 protein. Here the sample spans approximately 77,000 distinct CDR3 sequences, 9% to 15% being singletons. This sample comprised whole blood, obtained at baseline. These receptors all come from an adult who was a healthcare worker with PCR-confirmed SARS-CoV-2 infection or an uninfected control (not recorded which). The donor label of this sample is uncertain. The CDR3 runs from the conserved cysteine through the conserved F or W. A D gene is named only where the DNA matches it firmly. Clone sizes are given selectively: once, few, many, or a class where the clone is expanded.

D: .
size: few
length: 12
V: TRBV6-1
J: TRBJ1-5
CDR3: CASSELVRPQHF
DNA: TGTGCCAGCAGTGAATTGGTGCGGCCCCAGCATTTT

D: .
size: few
length: 13
V: TRBV24-1
J: TRBJ2-3
CDR3: CATSNPGTDTQYF
DNA: TGTGCCACCAGTAACCCCGGGACAGATACGCAGTATTTT

D: .
size: many
length: 8
V: TRBV19
J: TRBJ1-2
CDR3: CQKDGYTF
DNA: TGCCAAAAGGATGGCTACACCTTC

D: TRBD1
size: .
length: 15
V: TRBV29-1
J: TRBJ2-7
CDR3: CSVENRGQGAYEQYF
DNA: TGCAGCGTTGAAAATCGAGGGCAGGGGGCCTACGAGCAGTACTTC

D: TRBD1
size: many
length: 16
V: TRBV7-9
J: TRBJ1-1
CDR3: CASIVSEGTGGTEAFF
DNA: TGTGCCAGCATTGTGTCCGAAGGGACAGGGGGGACTGAAGCTTTCTTT

D: .
size: once
length: 14
V: TRBV7-2
J: TRBJ2-1
CDR3: CASSQDGGYNEQFF
DNA: TGTGCCAGCAGCCAGGACGGTGGTTACAATGAGCAGTTCTTC

D: TRBD2
size: .
length: 15
V: TRBV7-6
J: TRBJ2-1
CDR3: CASSFKRGSYNEQFF
DNA: TGTGCCAGCAGCTTTAAGCGGGGTTCCTACAATGAGCAGTTCTTC

D: TRBD1
size: .
length: 13
V: TRBV29-1
J: TRBJ1-2
CDR3: CSVEPGGDDGYTF
DNA: TGCAGCGTTGAACCAGGGGGTGACGATGGCTACACCTTC

D: .
size: few
length: 14
V: TRBV2
J: TRBJ2-5
CDR3: CASSEGSDQETQYF
DNA: TGTGCCAGCAGTGAGGGGTCAGATCAAGAGACCCAGTACTTC

D: .
size: few
length: 14
V: TRBV24-1
J: TRBJ1-5
CDR3: CATSDIDSNQPQHF
DNA: TGTGCCACCAGTGATATTGATAGCAATCAGCCCCAGCATTTT

D: .
size: .
length: 15
V: TRBV7-9
J: TRBJ1-1
CDR3: CASSLVGEQETEAFF
DNA: TGTGCCAGCAGCTTAGTGGGGGAGCAAGAGACTGAAGCTTTCTTT

D: .
size: .
length: 14
V: TRBV5-1
J: TRBJ2-1
CDR3: CASSLLGGDNEQFF
DNA: TGCGCCAGCAGCTTGTTGGGCGGAGACAATGAGCAGTTCTTC

D: .
size: .
length: 15
V: TRBV7-6
J: TRBJ1-5
CDR3: CASSLGAGDRQPQHF
DNA: TGTGCCAGCAGCTTAGGGGCAGGGGATCGACAGCCCCAGCATTTT

D: .
size: .
length: 13
V: TRBV10-2
J: TRBJ2-3
CDR3: CASRPGRKDTQYF
DNA: TGCGCCAGCAGGCCGGGCCGTAAGGATACGCAGTATTTT

D: TRBD1
size: medium-sized
length: 12
V: TRBV3-1
J: TRBJ2-1
CDR3: CASSPNRGEQFF
DNA: TGTGCCAGCAGCCCTAACAGGGGGGAGCAGTTCTTC

D: .
size: few
length: 14
V: TRBV7-6
J: TRBJ2-1
CDR3: CASSLAPLGNEQFF
DNA: TGTGCCAGCAGCTTAGCGCCTCTAGGAAATGAGCAGTTCTTC

D: .
size: many
length: 15
V: TRBV18
J: TRBJ2-1
CDR3: CASSPPRGGGYEQFF
DNA: TGTGCCAGCTCACCACCCAGGGGCGGTGGATATGAGCAGTTCTTC

D: .
size: few
length: 14
V: TRBV11-3
J: TRBJ2-2
CDR3: CASSLDPGDGELFF
DNA: TGTGCCAGCAGCTTAGATCCGGGGGACGGGGAGCTGTTTTTT

D: TRBD2
size: few
length: 14
V: TRBV20-1
J: TRBJ2-3
CDR3: CSALAGGSTDTQYF
DNA: TGCAGTGCCCTAGCGGGAGGGTCCACAGATACGCAGTATTTT

D: TRBD2
size: few
length: 15
V: TRBV7-8
J: TRBJ2-3
CDR3: CASSATELAGDTQYF
DNA: TGTGCCAGCAGCGCTACTGAACTAGCGGGGGATACGCAGTATTTT

D: TRBD2
size: .
length: 15
V: TRBV6-6
J: TRBJ2-4
CDR3: CASMAAGWKGDIQYF
DNA: TGTGCCAGCATGGCAGCGGGATGGAAAGGGGACATTCAGTACTTC

D: TRBD2
size: few
length: 14
V: TRBV29-1
J: TRBJ2-3
CDR3: CSVRTSGGTDTQYF
DNA: TGCAGCGTTCGGACTAGCGGGGGCACAGATACGCAGTATTTT

D: TRBD1
size: .
length: 14
V: TRBV6-2/TRBV6-3
J: TRBJ1-1
CDR3: CASSGRQGSTEAFF
DNA: TGTGCCAGCAGTGGCAGACAGGGGAGCACTGAAGCTTTCTTT

D: .
size: many
length: 11
V: TRBV21-1
J: TRBJ1-1
CDR3: CASRTGGKAFF
DNA: TGTGCCAGCAGGACAGGGGGTAAAGCTTTCTTT

D: .
size: many
length: 13
V: TRBV12-3/TRBV12-4
J: TRBJ2-1
CDR3: CASSLLASGEQFF
DNA: TGTGCCAGCAGTTTACTAGCCAGTGGGGAGCAGTTCTTC

D: TRBD1
size: many
length: 15
V: TRBV5-1
J: TRBJ1-5
CDR3: CASSLQGAVNQPQHF
DNA: TGCGCCAGCAGCTTGCAGGGGGCCGTTAATCAGCCCCAGCATTTT

D: .
size: few
length: 16
V: TRBV19
J: TRBJ2-5
CDR3: CASSPLPGVNQETQYF
DNA: TGTGCCAGTAGCCCATTGCCAGGGGTCAACCAAGAGACCCAGTACTTC

D: .
size: .
length: 15
V: TRBV5-1
J: TRBJ1-2
CDR3: CASSLVTVANYGYTF
DNA: TGCGCCAGCAGCTTGGTGACAGTCGCTAACTATGGCTACACCTTC

D: .
size: many
length: 12
V: TRBV20-1
J: TRBJ2-1
CDR3: CSASQDYNEQFF
DNA: TGCAGTGCTTCACAGGACTACAATGAGCAGTTCTTC

D: .
size: .
length: 15
V: TRBV7-2
J: TRBJ2-2
CDR3: CASRRGETNTGELFF
DNA: TGTGCCAGCAGGAGAGGGGAAACGAACACCGGGGAGCTGTTTTTT

D: TRBD1
size: .
length: 16
V: TRBV5-5
J: TRBJ2-3
CDR3: CASSPRLQGKTDTQYF
DNA: TGTGCCAGCAGCCCCAGACTACAGGGGAAGACAGATACGCAGTATTTT

D: TRBD1
size: .
length: 16
V: TRBV7-6
J: TRBJ2-7
CDR3: CASSSRSTGIPYEQYF
DNA: TGTGCCAGCAGCTCACGGTCGACAGGGATCCCCTACGAGCAGTACTTC

D: .
size: .
length: 13
V: TRBV9
J: TRBJ1-4
CDR3: CASSSGRGEKLFF
DNA: TGTGCCAGCAGCTCGGGACGCGGTGAAAAACTGTTTTTT

D: .
size: .
length: 13
V: TRBV18
J: TRBJ2-2
CDR3: CASSLRDTGELFF
DNA: TGTGCCAGCTCCCTAAGGGACACCGGGGAGCTGTTTTTT

D: TRBD2
size: few
length: 15
V: TRBV19
J: TRBJ2-3
CDR3: CASRSPSGNTDTQYF
DNA: TGTGCCAGTAGGAGCCCTAGCGGTAACACAGATACGCAGTATTTT

D: TRBD2
size: .
length: 16
V: TRBV23-1
J: TRBJ2-7
CDR3: CASSQYGGNYSYEQYF
DNA: TGCGCCAGCAGTCAATACGGGGGGAATTACTCCTACGAGCAGTACTTC

D: .
size: few
length: 17
V: TRBV4-3
J: TRBJ2-4
CDR3: CASSQEDGGVAKNIQYF
DNA: TGCGCCAGCAGCCAAGAGGACGGCGGAGTAGCCAAAAACATTCAGTACTTC

D: TRBD1
size: many
length: 17
V: TRBV19
J: TRBJ2-6
CDR3: CASSSTGSGSGANVLTF
DNA: TGTGCCAGTAGTTCGACAGGGAGCGGCTCTGGGGCCAACGTCCTGACTTTC

D: .
size: many
length: 14
V: TRBV20-1
J: TRBJ2-1
CDR3: CSAIPGPRRAEQFF
DNA: TGCAGTGCGATACCGGGTCCCAGGCGAGCTGAGCAGTTCTTC

D: .
size: many
length: 14
V: TRBV18
J: TRBJ1-6
CDR3: CASSPGLTNSPLHF
DNA: TGTGCCAGCTCACCGGGACTCACAAATTCACCCCTCCACTTT

D: TRBD2
size: many
length: 19
V: TRBV12-3/TRBV12-4
J: TRBJ2-4
CDR3: CASSLRTSGQQLAKNIQYF
DNA: TGTGCCAGCAGTCTTCGGACTAGCGGCCAACAACTAGCCAAAAACATTCAGTACTTC

D: TRBD2
size: few
length: 14
V: TRBV13
J: TRBJ2-1
CDR3: CASSNLADYNEQFF
DNA: TGTGCCAGCAGTAATCTAGCGGACTACAATGAGCAGTTCTTC

D: TRBD1
size: many
length: 13
V: TRBV10-3
J: TRBJ1-2
CDR3: CAISDLTGDGYTF
DNA: TGTGCCATCAGTGACCTGACAGGGGACGGCTACACCTTC

D: TRBD1
size: many
length: 14
V: TRBV19
J: TRBJ2-5
CDR3: CASRGPGQVETQYF
DNA: TGTGCCAGTAGGGGACCGGGACAGGTCGAGACCCAGTACTTC

D: .
size: .
length: 13
V: TRBV5-1
J: TRBJ2-7
CDR3: CASSSQPNGEQYF
DNA: TGCGCCAGCAGCTCCCAACCCAACGGGGAGCAGTACTTC

D: .
size: .
length: 14
V: TRBV12-3/TRBV12-4
J: TRBJ1-1
CDR3: CASSLRHDNTEAFF
DNA: TGTGCCAGCAGTTTACGGCACGACAACACTGAAGCTTTCTTT

D: TRBD1
size: .
length: 15
V: TRBV4-1
J: TRBJ2-1
CDR3: CASSQVAGGGNEQFF
DNA: TGCGCCAGCAGCCAAGTAGCAGGGGGCGGGAATGAGCAGTTCTTC

D: .
size: .
length: 13
V: TRBV7-9
J: TRBJ2-7
CDR3: CASTAGIFYEQYF
DNA: TGTGCCAGCACCGCCGGGATTTTTTACGAGCAGTACTTC

D: TRBD2
size: few
length: 18
V: TRBV19
J: TRBJ2-1
CDR3: CASSITGGGIYSYNEQFF
DNA: TGTGCCAGTAGTATTACCGGCGGGGGGATCTACTCCTACAATGAGCAGTTCTTC

D: .
size: .
length: 12
V: TRBV10-2
J: TRBJ2-7
CDR3: CASYDYAGEQYF
DNA: TGCGCCAGCTACGACTACGCAGGCGAGCAGTACTTC

D: .
size: few
length: 15
V: TRBV6-2/TRBV6-3
J: TRBJ1-1
CDR3: CASSPPASLNTEAFF
DNA: TGTGCCAGCAGTCCCCCCGCATCTTTAAACACTGAAGCTTTCTTT